This paragraph reports one T cell receptor beta chain. The antigen this receptor binds is unknown. The input lacks base qualities; no much larger clone sits a single base away. Library creation used the immunoSEQ multiplex PCR assay. TCRdb carries this immuneACCESS record with in-frame sequences only. Its versions omit some clonotypes, under half of them owing to an unresolved V gene in the studies checked, with the rest unexplained. This sample is represented by about 54,000 clones; roughly 96% of them were singletons. Together, the top ten hold under 2% of the sample. This entry is derived from a study of control samples from healthy donors and cancer patients (dated by TCRdb to between 2020 and 2021). Its CDR3 holds 15 amino acids, cysteine through phenylalanine. Only CDR3 DNA remains: 45 bases, in frame from the first base. V was cut back by 1 base and J by 4 bases, leaving a gap of 13 bases between them. CDR1 is given as SEHNR and CDR2 as FQNEAQ, both from the germline V gene (reference sequence).

The origin of this receptor is a woman in her 30s in good health. The sequenced material came from blood. The sequence links TRBV7-9 to TRBJ1-2; the D region possibly corresponds to TRBD1 (5 bases align). In nucleotides, the sequence is TGTGCCAGCAGCTTAGGTCTCGACAGACCCTATGGCTACACCTTC. The translation is CASSLGLDRPYGYTF.